Each of the 3 T cell receptor beta chains below was sequenced from the same sample in a study of blood T cells in healthy people across ages. It was with a sample-barcoded 5' primer and a J-beta primer mix that a second PCR of roughly 7 to 12 cycles was run. TCRdb fed the 5' RACE reads into MiXCR, producing one record per CDR3 protein. The profile covers around 2 million distinct CDR3 sequences, with roughly 43% appearing a single time and roughly 24% taken by the ten largest. Sequenced material: blood. These receptors were taken from a human donor in good health.

This clonotype was counted a few times. The V call is TRBV12-3 or TRBV12-4, the J call TRBJ2-4; 10 nucleotides align to TRBD2. The DNA end is a closer match to TRBJ2-7, so the J assignment may be wrong. The CDR3 consists of 18 residues. CDR3 in DNA: TGTGCCAGCAGTTTAGCGATTAGCGGGGGGCCTCGCTCCTACGAGCAGTACTTC. Its protein is CASSLAISGGPRSYEQYF.

V usage is TRBV7-3 and J usage is TRBJ1-6; D is uncertain. The CDR3 length is 14 residues. The germline gives CDR1 SGHTA, CDR2 FQGTGA. Trimming removed 4 bases from V and 1 base from J, with 5 bases in between. CDR3 sequence (DNA): TGTGCCAGCAGCTCGCAATCCTATAATTCACCCCTCCACTTT. It specifies CASSSQSYNSPLHF. Filled out from reference TRBV7-3 and TRBJ1-6, the complete variable domain reads GAGVSQTPSNKVTEKGKYVELRCDPISGHTALYWYRQSLGQGPEFLIYFQGTGAADDSGLPNDRFFAVRPEGSVSTLKIQRTERGDSAVYLCASSSQSYNSPLHFGNGTRLTVT.

This clonotype has a handful of counts. The junction shows a germline mismatch at one end, possibly a read error. The chain is built from TRBV7-3 and TRBJ2-1; the match to TRBD1 covers 9 bases. Per germline, CDR1 SGHTA and CDR2 FQGTGA. This CDR3 is built from 15 residues. The CDR3 DNA sequence: TGTACCAGCAGCCTCGGGACAGGGCCCTACAATGAGCAGTTCTTC. Its protein product is CTSSLGTGPYNEQFF.